This entry describes one T cell receptor (beta chain). Amplified regions were TCR beta CDR3 sequences from RNA transcripts. The HTBI primer set served for first-round RT-PCR of the TCR CDR3. TCRdb re-called the multiplex PCR reads through MiXCR, storing one row per CDR3 protein. This table holds approximately 560,000 distinct CDR3 sequences, about 43% found once. The data were obtained in a study of T cells in Graves' hyperthyroidism and ophthalmopathy. The TCR comes from a woman aged 18-35 years with Graves' hyperthyroidism. Sequencing was carried out using peripheral blood or thyroid tissue (not recorded which).

CDR3 in amino acids: CASSGGFDEQYF. DNA of the CDR3: TGTGCCAGCAGTGGGGGGTTCGATGAGCAGTACTTC. This rearrangement joins TRBV7-3 to TRBJ2-7, with D tentatively TRBD2 (6 bases). V gave up 6 bases and J gave up 7 bases, with 13 bases separating them. This CDR3 spans 12 amino acids. Germline CDR1 is SGHTA and CDR2 is FQGTGA.